This is a list of T cell receptor beta chains from one sample in a study of vaccination and CD4 T cells after COVID-19. Each CDR3 protein gets one entry after TCRdb re-called the PCR reads with MiXCR. The repertoire holds tens of thousands of distinct CDR3 sequences, with 45% to 50% as singletons. What these receptors recognize is not known. Sequencing was done on a sample of CD4+ T cells from blood, cultured in vitro. These receptors were taken from a human donor who had recovered from COVID-19. Each CDR3 is given with its conserved first and last residue. A D gene is named only where the DNA matches it firmly. Size values are once, few and many counts, or a class for expanded clones, and some rows have none.

V gene	J gene	D gene	clone size	CDR3 DNA	CDR3 protein
TRBV2	TRBJ1-1	-	-	TGTGCCAGCAGTTTAGACAGAGCCACTGAAGCTTTCTTT	CASSLDRATEAFF
TRBV29-1	TRBJ1-1	-	-	TGCAGCGTCACCCCTCCGTGGACACTGAACACTGAAGCTTTCTTT	CSVTPPWTLNTEAFF
TRBV7-6	TRBJ1-2	-	-	TGTGCCAGCAGCTTATTTGGGGGCAACGCACTGGACTATGGCTACACCTTC	CASSLFGGNALDYGYTF
TRBV18	TRBJ2-5	-	-	TGTGCCAGCTCACCCTCCCAAGAGACCCAGTACTTC	CASSPSQETQYF
TRBV29-1	TRBJ1-1	-	-	TGCAGCGTTGGTGACGCTGGGACTGAAGCTTTCTTT	CSVGDAGTEAFF
TRBV11-2	TRBJ2-7	-	-	TGTGCCAGCAGCTTAACCCCTGAGCAGTACTTC	CASSLTPEQYF
TRBV20-1	TRBJ2-3	TRBD2	few	TGCAGTGCTAGTGGGGGACTAGCGGGCTACACAGATACGCAGTATTTT	CSASGGLAGYTDTQYF
TRBV20-1	TRBJ2-7	-	-	TGCAGTGCTACCCGGGACGCCACCTACGAGCAGTACTTC	CSATRDATYEQYF
TRBV29-1	TRBJ2-7	-	-	TGCAGCGCTTCCAGGGGGGCCTACGAGCAGTACTTC	CSASRGAYEQYF
TRBV10-3	TRBJ1-2	-	few	TGTGCCATCAGGTCAGCCTCCACTAACTATGGCTACACCTTC	CAIRSASTNYGYTF
TRBV28	TRBJ2-2	-	-	TGTGCCAGCAGACCCGGGACTTTGAACACCGGGGAGCTGTTTTTT	CASRPGTLNTGELFF
TRBV6-1	TRBJ2-7	-	few	TGTGCCAGCACCCGCATCGGGAAGTACTCCTACGAGCAGTACTTC	CASTRIGKYSYEQYF
TRBV10-1	TRBJ2-5	-	few	TGCGCCAGCAGCCCAGCAACTAGTGGCCAAGAGACCCAGTACTTC	CASSPATSGQETQYF
TRBV12-3/TRBV12-4	TRBJ1-5	-	-	-	CASSSSDREQPQHF
TRBV4-2	TRBJ2-5	-	once	TGTGCCAGCAGCCAAGGTAAACCGGGATTTCGCGAAGAGACCCAGTACTTC	CASSQGKPGFREETQYF
TRBV4-2	TRBJ1-1	TRBD1	-	TGTGCCAGCAGCCAAACTTACAGGGGGCGAAAGGGGACTGAAGCTTTCTTT	CASSQTYRGRKGTEAFF
TRBV5-4	TRBJ2-7	TRBD2	-	TGTGCCTGCAGCCTATCCGGGACTAGCGAGGAGCAGTACTTC	CACSLSGTSEEQYF